This T cell receptor beta chain was recovered during a study of shared clonotypes between healthy human individuals. Here immunoSEQ multiplex PCR was the method, and the copy in TCRdb shows in-frame clones only, minus some. Seen here are about 2.3 million clones, roughly 90% observed once, and the top ten hold about 0.36%. Germline-derived CDR1 and CDR2 are SGHTA and FQGNSA. The V end lost 6 bases, the J end lost 3 bases, and 19 bases lay between the germline ends. This CDR3 has 16 amino acids. Sequenced sample: naive CD4+ T cells from PBMCs. Subset noted: CD45RA+ positively selected. The sequence came from a man in his late teens or twenties in good health. Some clones in this sample may be carry-over from other donors' samples. The chain employs TRBV7-2 and TRBJ2-3; the D gene could be TRBD1 or TRBD2 (6 bases each). The CDR3 nucleotides are TGTGCCAGCAGGCAGACAGGTGCGGGGAGGACAGATACGCAGTATTTT. This gives the protein CASRQTGAGRTDTQYF.